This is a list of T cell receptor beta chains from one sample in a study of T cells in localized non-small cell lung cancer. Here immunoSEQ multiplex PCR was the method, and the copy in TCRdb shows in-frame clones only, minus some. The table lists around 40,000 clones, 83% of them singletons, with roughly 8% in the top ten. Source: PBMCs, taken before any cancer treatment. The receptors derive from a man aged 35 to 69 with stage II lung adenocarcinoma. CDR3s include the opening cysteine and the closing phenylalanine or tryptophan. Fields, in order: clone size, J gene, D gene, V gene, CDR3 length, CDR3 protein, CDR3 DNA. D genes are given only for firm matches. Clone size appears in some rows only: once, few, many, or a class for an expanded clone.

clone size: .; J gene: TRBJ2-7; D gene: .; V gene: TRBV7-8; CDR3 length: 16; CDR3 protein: CASSPSLRLGPYEQYF; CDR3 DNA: TGTGCCAGCAGCCCCTCCCTCCGACTTGGGCCCTACGAGCAGTACTTC
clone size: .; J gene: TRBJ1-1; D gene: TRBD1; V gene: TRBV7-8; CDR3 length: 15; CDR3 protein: CASSLAQGGVTEAFF; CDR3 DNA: TGTGCCAGCAGCTTAGCGCAGGGGGGCGTCACTGAAGCTTTCTTT
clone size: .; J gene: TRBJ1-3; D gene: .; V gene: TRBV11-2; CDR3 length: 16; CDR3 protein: CASNPGWGPERNTIYF; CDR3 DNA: TGTGCCAGCAATCCCGGCTGGGGGCCTGAGAGAAACACCATATATTTT
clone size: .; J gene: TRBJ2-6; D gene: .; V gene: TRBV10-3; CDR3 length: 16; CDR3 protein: CAISDYSKSGANVLTF; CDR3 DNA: TGTGCCATCAGTGACTACAGTAAATCTGGGGCCAACGTCCTGACTTTC
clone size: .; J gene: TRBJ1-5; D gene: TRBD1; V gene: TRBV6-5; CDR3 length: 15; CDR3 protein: CASSHPTGANQPQHF; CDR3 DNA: TGTGCCAGCAGTCACCCGACAGGGGCAAATCAGCCCCAGCATTTT
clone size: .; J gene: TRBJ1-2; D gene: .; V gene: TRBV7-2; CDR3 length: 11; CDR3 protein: CASSFGGGYTF; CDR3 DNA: TGTGCCAGCAGCTTTGGGGGAGGCTACACCTTC
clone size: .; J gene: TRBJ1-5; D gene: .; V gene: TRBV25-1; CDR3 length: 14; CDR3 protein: CASSEAGLNQPQHF; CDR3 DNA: TGTGCCAGCAGTGAAGCAGGGCTCAATCAGCCCCAGCATTTT
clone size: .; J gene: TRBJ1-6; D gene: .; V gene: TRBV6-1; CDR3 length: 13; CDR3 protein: CASSADSNSPLHF; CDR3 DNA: TGTGCCAGCAGCGCGGACAGTAATTCACCCCTCCACTTT
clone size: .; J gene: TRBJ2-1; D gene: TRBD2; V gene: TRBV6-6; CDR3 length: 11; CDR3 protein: CASSGAGSNIF; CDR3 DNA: TGTGCCAGCAGTGGAGCGGGATCCAATATCTTC
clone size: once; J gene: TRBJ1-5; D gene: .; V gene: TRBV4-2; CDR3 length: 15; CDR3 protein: CASSQVWDIDQPQHF; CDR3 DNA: TGTGCCAGCAGCCAAGTCTGGGACATCGATCAGCCCCAGCATTTT
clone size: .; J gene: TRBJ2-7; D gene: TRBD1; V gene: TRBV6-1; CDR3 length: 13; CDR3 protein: CASPGTGDYEQYF; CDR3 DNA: TGTGCCAGCCCCGGGACAGGGGATTACGAGCAGTACTTC
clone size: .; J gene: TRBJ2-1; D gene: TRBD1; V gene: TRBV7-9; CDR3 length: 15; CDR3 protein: CASSLIGTAYNEQFF; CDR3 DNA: TGTGCCAGCAGCTTAATTGGGACAGCTTACAATGAGCAGTTCTTC
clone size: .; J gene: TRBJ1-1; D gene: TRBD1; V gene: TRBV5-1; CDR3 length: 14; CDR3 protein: CASSITGANTEAFF; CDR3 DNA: TGCGCCAGCAGCATCACAGGGGCGAACACTGAAGCTTTCTTT
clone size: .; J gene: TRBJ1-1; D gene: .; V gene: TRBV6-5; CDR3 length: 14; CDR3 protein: CASSMYPSNTEAFF; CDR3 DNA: TGTGCCAGCAGTATGTATCCTTCGAACACTGAAGCTTTCTTT
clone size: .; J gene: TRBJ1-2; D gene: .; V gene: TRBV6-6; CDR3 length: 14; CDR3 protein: CASRPRGAGYGYTF; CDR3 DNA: TGTGCCAGCAGGCCTAGGGGGGCGGGCTATGGCTACACCTTC
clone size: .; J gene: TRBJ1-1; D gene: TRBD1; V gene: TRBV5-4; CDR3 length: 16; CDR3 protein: CASSLARIGGGTEAFF; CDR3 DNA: TGTGCCAGCAGCTTGGCCAGAATAGGGGGCGGTACTGAAGCTTTCTTT
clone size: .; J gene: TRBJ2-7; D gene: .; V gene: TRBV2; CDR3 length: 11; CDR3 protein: CASSPSYEQYF; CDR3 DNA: TGTGCCAGCAGTCCGAGTTACGAGCAGTACTTC
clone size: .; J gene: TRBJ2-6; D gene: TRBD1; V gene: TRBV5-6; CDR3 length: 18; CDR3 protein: CASSLPLDRGLGANVLTF; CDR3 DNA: TGTGCCAGCAGCTTACCGCTGGACAGGGGGCTAGGGGCCAACGTCCTGACTTTC
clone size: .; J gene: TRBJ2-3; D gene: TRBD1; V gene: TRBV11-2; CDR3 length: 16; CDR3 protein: CASSSRGSASTDTQYF; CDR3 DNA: TGTGCCAGCAGCTCCAGGGGGAGCGCTAGCACAGATACGCAGTATTTT
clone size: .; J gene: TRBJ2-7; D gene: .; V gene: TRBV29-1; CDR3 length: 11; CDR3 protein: CSVDSPGEQYF; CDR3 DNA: TGCAGCGTAGACAGTCCTGGGGAGCAGTACTTC
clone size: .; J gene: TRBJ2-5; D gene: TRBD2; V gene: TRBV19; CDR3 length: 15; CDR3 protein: CASSVQRGGRETQYF; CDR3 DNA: TGTGCCAGTAGTGTGCAGCGGGGGGGTAGGGAGACCCAGTACTTC
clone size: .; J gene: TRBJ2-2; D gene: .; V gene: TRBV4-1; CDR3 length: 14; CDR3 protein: CAASLGSFTGELFF; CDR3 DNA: TGCGCCGCCAGCTTGGGTTCTTTTACCGGGGAGCTGTTTTTT
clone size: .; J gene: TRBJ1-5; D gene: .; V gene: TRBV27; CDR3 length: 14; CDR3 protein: CASSSTSSNQPQHF; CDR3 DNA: TGTGCCAGCAGCTCAACAAGTAGCAATCAGCCCCAGCATTTT
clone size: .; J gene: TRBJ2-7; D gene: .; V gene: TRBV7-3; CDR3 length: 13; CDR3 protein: CASSLEGVGEQYF; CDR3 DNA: TGTGCCAGCAGCTTAGAGGGGGTCGGCGAGCAGTACTTC
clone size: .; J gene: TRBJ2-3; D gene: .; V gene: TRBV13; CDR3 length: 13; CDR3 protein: CASSLVAADTQYF; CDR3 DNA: TGTGCCAGCAGCTTAGTGGCAGCAGATACGCAGTATTTT
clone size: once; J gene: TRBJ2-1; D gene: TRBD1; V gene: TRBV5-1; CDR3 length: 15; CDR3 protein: CASSSHRGHVNEQFF; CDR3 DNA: TGCGCCAGCAGCTCTCACAGGGGGCACGTCAATGAGCAGTTCTTC
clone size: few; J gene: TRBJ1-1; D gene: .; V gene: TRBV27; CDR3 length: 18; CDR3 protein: CASFYHPGGGRWRTEAFF; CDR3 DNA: TGTGCCAGCTTTTATCACCCCGGGGGAGGGAGGTGGCGCACTGAAGCTTTCTTT
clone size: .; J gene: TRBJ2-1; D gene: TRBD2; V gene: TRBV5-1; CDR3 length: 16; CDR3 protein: CASSLSGGSVRNEQFF; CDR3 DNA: TGCGCCAGCAGCTTGTCCGGCGGGAGTGTAAGAAATGAGCAGTTCTTC
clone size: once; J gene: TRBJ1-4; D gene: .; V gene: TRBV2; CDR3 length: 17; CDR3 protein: CASRDSGTLELNEKLFF; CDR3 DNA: TGTGCCAGCAGGGACTCCGGGACTCTCGAATTAAATGAAAAACTGTTTTTT
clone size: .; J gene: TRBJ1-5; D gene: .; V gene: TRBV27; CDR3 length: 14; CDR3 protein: CASGNLDVSQPQHF; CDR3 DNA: TGTGCCAGCGGAAACCTGGACGTCAGTCAGCCCCAGCATTTT